Shown below are 7 T cell receptor beta chains from a single sample sequenced in a study of control samples from healthy donors and cancer patients (dated by TCRdb to the early 2020s). The library was made by the immunoSEQ multiplex PCR assay. This immuneACCESS table, as held by TCRdb, lists in-frame sequences with V and J called but not all clones. Of the missing ones, under half trace to an unresolved V gene in checked studies; the others have no known cause. The sample table records about 83,000 clones; around 91% of these occur just once. Together, the top ten hold 17% of the sample. Sample: blood. The receptors were gathered from a man aged 50 or older in good health.

The DNA for the CDR3 is TGCGCCAGCAGCCCCCCGGGGGGGTCGGTAGGTGAAAAACTGTTTTTT. This encodes CASSPPGGSVGEKLFF. The rearrangement joins TRBV4-1 to TRBJ1-4; D may be TRBD1 (5 bases). CDR1 is MGHRA, CDR2 YSYEKL, per germline. The ends were cut back, 4 bases at V and 7 bases at J, with 19 bases in the middle. This CDR3 comprises 16 residues.

The rearrangement uses TRBV5-1 and TRBJ2-1, with D possibly being TRBD2 (5 bases). The V end was cut by 0 bases, the J end by 0 bases, with 7 bases between. Germline values: CDR1 SGHRS, CDR2 YFSETQ. This CDR3 comprises 15 residues. CDR3 loop: CASSLDSVSYNEQFF. The CDR3 DNA sequence: TGCGCCAGCAGCTTGGATAGCGTCTCCTACAATGAGCAGTTCTTC. The full variable domain, completed using reference TRBV5-1 and TRBJ2-1, is KAGVTQTPRYLIKTRGQQVTLSCSPISGHRSVSWYQQTPGQGLQFLFEYFSETQRNKGNFPGRFSGRQFSNSRSEMNVSTLELGDSALYLCASSLDSVSYNEQFFGPGTRLTVL.

The chain has TRBV4-1 and TRBJ1-3; 9 nucleotides match TRBD1. The CDR3 sequence is 16 residues long. V shed 4 bases and J 6 bases; nucleotides not matched to a gene: 10. Germline V gene sequence: CDR1 MGHRA, CDR2 YSYEKL. CDR3 sequence: CASSRRDRALENTIYF. The CDR3 region has the DNA TGCGCCAGCAGCCGAAGGGACAGGGCGCTCGAAAACACCATATATTTT.

The chain recombines TRBV10-2 with TRBJ1-3; TRBD1 might be the D (6 bases). In germline, CDR1 is WSHSY, CDR2 SAAADI. Trimming removed 0 bases at V and 0 bases at J, with 6 bases between. This CDR3 is built from 15 residues. In DNA, the CDR3 is TGCGCCAGCAGTGAGTCGGACAGCTCTGGAAACACCATATATTTT. This encodes CASSESDSSGNTIYF.

V gene TRBV6-5 combines with J gene TRBJ2-7; TRBD1 might be the D (5 bases). CDR1 and CDR2 from the germline V gene are MNHEY and SVGAGI. V gave up 2 bases and J gave up 7 bases, with 12 bases separating them. This CDR3 is built from 13 residues. DNA for the CDR3: TGTGCCAGCAGTTACCTACAGGCTTTTGAGCAGTACTTC. This gives the protein CASSYLQAFEQYF.

The V and J genes are TRBV6-5 and TRBJ2-5; D is undetermined. Looked up from germline, CDR1 is MNHEY and CDR2 is SVGAGI. There are 11 residues in the CDR3. V was cut by 0 bases and J by 10 bases, with 6 bases left in between. CDR3 sequence reads: CASSYSGIQYF. The DNA of the CDR3 is TGTGCCAGCAGTTACTCGGGGATCCAGTACTTC.

The genes are TRBV10-3 and TRBJ2-3; 7 nucleotides agree with TRBD1. Germline V gene lookup returns CDR1 ENHRY and CDR2 SYGVKD. V dropped 6 bases and J dropped 0; count of bases not matched to a gene: 0. CDR3 length: 13 amino acids. The CDR3 coding sequence is TGTGCCATCAGACAGGGGAGCACAGATACGCAGTATTTT. Translating it yields CAIRQGSTDTQYF.